This TCR beta chain was identified in a study of blood T cell repertoires in COVID-19. Study information: The United States, Italy and Spain provided the acute and convalescent COVID-19 samples. PBMCs, B-cell-depleted T cells, or T cells provided the cDNA or gDNA that made up the material.

Authors' analysis steps: Reference gene primer amplification gave nucleated cell count estimates. The table came from immunoSEQ multiplex PCR; TCRdb's copy has only in-frame clones and leaves some out. The DNA was the basis for D and trimming; V, J and clone size are from that table. Among around 80,000 clones listed, about 90% were seen once. The specimen was peripheral blood. The receptor was derived from an elderly woman with acute or convalescent COVID-19.

The CDR3 bases are TGTGCCAGCAGTTACACCCGATTCGGGAGTGAGCAGTACTTC. Its protein product is CASSYTRFGSEQYF. The chain carries TRBV6-5 and TRBJ2-7; weak D call: TRBD2 (6 bases). The germline CDR1 and CDR2 sequences are MNHEY and SVGAGI. This CDR3 comprises 14 residues. Between the trimmed V and J ends, which lost 2 bases and 7 bases, there was a span of 15 bases.